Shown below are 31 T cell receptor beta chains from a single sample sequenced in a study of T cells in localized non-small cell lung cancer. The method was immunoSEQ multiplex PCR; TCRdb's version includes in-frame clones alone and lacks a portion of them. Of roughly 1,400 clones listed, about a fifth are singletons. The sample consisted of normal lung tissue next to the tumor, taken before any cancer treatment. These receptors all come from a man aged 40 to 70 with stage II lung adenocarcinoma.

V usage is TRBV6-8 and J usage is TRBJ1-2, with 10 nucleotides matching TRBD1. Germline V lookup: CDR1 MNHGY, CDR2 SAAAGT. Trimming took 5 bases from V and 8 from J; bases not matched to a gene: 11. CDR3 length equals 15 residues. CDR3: CASSPWEGTGEGYTF. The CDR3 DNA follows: TGTGCCAGCAGTCCATGGGAGGGGACAGGGGAAGGCTACACCTTC.

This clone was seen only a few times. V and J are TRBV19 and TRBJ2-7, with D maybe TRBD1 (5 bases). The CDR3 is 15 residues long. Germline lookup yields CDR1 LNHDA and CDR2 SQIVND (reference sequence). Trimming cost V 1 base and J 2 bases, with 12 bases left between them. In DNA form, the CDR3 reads TGTGCCAGTAGTATAGGTCTCCAGGGAACCTACGAGCAGTACTTC. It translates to CASSIGLQGTYEQYF.

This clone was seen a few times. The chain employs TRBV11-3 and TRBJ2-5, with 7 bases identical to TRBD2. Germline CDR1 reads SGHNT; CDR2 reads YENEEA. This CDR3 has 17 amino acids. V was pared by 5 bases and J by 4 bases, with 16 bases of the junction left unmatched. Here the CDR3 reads CASSPPVGAGTGETQYF. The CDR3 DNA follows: TGTGCCAGCAGCCCACCGGTAGGAGCGGGAACTGGAGAGACCCAGTACTTC.

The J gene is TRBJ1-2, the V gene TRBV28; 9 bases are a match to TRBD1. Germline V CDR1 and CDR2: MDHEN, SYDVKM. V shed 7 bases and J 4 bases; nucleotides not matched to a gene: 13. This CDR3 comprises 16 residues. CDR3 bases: TGTGCCAGCATGCCGTCCCCAAGGACAGGGGCCTATGGCTACACCTTC. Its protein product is CASMPSPRTGAYGYTF.

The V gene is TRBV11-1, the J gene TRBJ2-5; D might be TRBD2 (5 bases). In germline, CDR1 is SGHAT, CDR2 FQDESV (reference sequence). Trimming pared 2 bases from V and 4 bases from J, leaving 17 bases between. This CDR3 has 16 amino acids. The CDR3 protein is CASSLSAPERGETQYF. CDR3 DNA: TGTGCCAGCAGCTTATCGGCTCCGGAACGGGGAGAGACCCAGTACTTC. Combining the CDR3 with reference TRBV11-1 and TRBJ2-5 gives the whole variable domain EAEVAQSPRYKITEKSQAVAFWCDPISGHATLYWYRQILGQGPELLVQFQDESVVDDSQLPKDRFSAERLKGVDSTLKIQPAELGDSAMYLCASSLSAPERGETQYFGPGTRLLVL.

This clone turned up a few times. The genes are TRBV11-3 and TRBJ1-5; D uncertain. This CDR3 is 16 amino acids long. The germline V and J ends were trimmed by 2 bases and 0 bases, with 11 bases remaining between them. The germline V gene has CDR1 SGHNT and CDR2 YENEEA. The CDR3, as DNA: TGTGCCAGCAGCTTATGGGCGGTTTATAGCAATCAGCCCCAGCATTTT. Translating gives CASSLWAVYSNQPQHF.

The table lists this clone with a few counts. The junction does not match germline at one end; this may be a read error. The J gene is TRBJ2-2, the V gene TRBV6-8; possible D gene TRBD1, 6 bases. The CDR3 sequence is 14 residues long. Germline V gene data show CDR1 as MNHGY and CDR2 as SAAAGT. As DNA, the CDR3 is TGTGCCAGCAGTGACTCAGGGGATGCCGGGGAGCTGTTTTTT. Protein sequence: CASSDSGDAGELFF.

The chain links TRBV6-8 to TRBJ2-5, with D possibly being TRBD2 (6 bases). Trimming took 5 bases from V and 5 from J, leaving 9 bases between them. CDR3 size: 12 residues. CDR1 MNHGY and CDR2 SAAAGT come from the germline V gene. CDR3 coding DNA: TGTGCCAGCAGTCGACTAGGTGAGACCCAGTACTTC. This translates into CASSRLGETQYF.

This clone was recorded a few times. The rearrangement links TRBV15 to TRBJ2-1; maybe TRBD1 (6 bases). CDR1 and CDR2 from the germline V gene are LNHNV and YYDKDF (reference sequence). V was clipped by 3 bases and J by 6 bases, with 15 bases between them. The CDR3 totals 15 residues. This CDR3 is CATSSQRTAFNEQFF. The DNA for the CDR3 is TGTGCCACCAGCAGCCAACGGACAGCCTTCAATGAGCAGTTCTTC.

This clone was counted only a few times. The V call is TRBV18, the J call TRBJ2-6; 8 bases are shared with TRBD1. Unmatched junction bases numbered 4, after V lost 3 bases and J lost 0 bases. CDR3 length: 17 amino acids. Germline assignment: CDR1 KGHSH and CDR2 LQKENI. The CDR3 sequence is CASSPTGALSGANVLTF. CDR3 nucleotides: TGTGCCAGCTCACCGACAGGGGCCCTCTCTGGGGCCAACGTCCTGACTTTC.

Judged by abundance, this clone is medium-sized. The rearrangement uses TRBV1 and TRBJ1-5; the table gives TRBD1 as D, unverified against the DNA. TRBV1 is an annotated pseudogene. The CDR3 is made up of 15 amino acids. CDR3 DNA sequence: TGCGCCAGCAGCCAAGATACGGGGACAGGTCAGCCCCAGCATTTT. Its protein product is CASSQDTGTGQPQHF.

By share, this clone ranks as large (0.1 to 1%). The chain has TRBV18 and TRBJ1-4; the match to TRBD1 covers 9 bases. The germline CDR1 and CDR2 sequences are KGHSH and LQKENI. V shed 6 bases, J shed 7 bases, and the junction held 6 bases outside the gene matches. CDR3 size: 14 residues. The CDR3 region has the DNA TGTGCCAGCTCTCCCGACAGGGGGGGTGAAAAACTGTTTTTT. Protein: CASSPDRGGEKLFF.

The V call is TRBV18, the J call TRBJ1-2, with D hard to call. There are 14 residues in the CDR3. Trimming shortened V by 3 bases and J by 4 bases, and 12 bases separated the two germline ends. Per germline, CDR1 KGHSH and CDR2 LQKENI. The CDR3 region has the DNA TGTGCCAGCTCACCTAAGCAGGACGGCTATGGCTACACCTTC. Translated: CASSPKQDGYGYTF.

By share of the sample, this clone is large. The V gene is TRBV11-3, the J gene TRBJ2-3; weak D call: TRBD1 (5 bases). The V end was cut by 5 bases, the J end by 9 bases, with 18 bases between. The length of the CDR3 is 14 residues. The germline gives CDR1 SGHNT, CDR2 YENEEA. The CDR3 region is CASSAIPTAGTQYF. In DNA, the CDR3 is TGTGCCAGCAGCGCCATCCCGACAGCCGGAACGCAGTATTTT.

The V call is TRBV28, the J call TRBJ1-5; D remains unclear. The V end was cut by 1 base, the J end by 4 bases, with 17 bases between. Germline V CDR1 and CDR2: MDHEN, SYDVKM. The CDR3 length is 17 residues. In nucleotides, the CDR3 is TGTGCCAGCAGTTTATTCCCGGACGCGGGTGGTAATCAGCCCCAGCATTTT. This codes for CASSLFPDAGGNQPQHF. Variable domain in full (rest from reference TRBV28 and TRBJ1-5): DVKVTQSSRYLVKRTGEKVFLECVQDMDHENMFWYRQDPGLGLRLIYFSYDVKMKEKGDIPEGYSVSREKKERFSLILESASTNQTSMYLCASSLFPDAGGNQPQHFGDGTRLSIL.

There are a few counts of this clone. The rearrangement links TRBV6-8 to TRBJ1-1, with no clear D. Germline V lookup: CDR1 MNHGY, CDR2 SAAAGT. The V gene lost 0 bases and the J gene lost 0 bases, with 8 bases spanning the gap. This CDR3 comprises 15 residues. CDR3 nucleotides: TGTGCCAGCAGTTACTCCCCTAGCATGAACACTGAAGCTTTCTTT. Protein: CASSYSPSMNTEAFF.

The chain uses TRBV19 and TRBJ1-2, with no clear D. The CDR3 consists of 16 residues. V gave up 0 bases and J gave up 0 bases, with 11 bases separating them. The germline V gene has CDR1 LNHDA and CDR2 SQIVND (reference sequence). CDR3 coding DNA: TGTGCCAGTAGTATAGATCAAGGATTAGCTAACTATGGCTACACCTTC. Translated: CASSIDQGLANYGYTF.

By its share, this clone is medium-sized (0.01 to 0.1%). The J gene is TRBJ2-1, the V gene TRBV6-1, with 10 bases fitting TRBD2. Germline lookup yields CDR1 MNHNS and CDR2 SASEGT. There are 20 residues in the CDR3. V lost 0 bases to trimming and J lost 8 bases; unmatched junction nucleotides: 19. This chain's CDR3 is CASSEALSTGLLAGSYEQFF. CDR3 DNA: TGTGCCAGCAGTGAAGCCCTCTCTACGGGATTACTAGCGGGAAGCTATGAGCAGTTCTTC.

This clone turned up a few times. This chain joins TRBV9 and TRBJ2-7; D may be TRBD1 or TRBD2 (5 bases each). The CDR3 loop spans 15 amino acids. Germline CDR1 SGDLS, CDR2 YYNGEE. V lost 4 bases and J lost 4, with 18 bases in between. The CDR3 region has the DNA TGTGCCAGCAGCCAAACCGGGACGGCTGCGTACGAGCAGTACTTC. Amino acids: CASSQTGTAAYEQYF.

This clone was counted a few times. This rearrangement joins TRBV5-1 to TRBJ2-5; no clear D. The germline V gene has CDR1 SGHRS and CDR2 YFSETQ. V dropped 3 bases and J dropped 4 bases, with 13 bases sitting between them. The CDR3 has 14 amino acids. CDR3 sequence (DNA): TGCGCCAGCAGCTCCACCGTCAAGCTAGAGACCCAGTACTTC. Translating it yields CASSSTVKLETQYF.

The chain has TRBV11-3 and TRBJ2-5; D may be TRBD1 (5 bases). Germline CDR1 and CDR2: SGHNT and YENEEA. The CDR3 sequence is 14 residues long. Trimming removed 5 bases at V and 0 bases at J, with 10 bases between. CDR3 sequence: CASSGNRNQETQYF. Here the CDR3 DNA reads TGTGCCAGCAGCGGTAACAGGAACCAAGAGACCCAGTACTTC. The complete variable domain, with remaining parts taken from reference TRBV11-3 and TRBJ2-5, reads EAGVVQSPRYKIIEKKQPVAFWCNPISGHNTLYWYLQNLGQGPELLIRYENEEAVDDSQLPKDRFSAERLKGVDSTLKIQPAELGDSAVYLCASSGNRNQETQYFGPGTRLLVL.

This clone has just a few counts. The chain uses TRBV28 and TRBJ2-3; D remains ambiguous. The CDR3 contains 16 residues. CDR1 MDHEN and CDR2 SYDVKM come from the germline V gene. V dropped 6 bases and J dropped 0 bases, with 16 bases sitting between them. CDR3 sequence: CASRFSTRPSTDTQYF. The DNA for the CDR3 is TGTGCCAGCAGATTCTCGACTCGCCCTAGCACAGATACGCAGTATTTT.

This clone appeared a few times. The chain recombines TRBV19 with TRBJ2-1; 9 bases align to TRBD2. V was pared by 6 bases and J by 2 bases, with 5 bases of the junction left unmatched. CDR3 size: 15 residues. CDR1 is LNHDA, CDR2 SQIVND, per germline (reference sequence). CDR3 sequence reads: CASSPSGGTYNEQFF. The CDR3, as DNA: TGTGCCAGTAGCCCAAGCGGGGGGACCTACAATGAGCAGTTCTTC.

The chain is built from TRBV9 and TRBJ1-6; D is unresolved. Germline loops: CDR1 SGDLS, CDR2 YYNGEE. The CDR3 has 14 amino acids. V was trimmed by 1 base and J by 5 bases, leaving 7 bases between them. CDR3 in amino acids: CASSVTLDNSPLHF. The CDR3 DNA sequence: TGTGCCAGCAGCGTAACGTTGGATAATTCACCCCTCCACTTT.

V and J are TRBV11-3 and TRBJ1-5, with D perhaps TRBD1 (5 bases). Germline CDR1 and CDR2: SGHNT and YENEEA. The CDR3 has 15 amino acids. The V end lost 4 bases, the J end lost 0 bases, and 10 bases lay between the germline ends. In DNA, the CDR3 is TGTGCCAGCAGCTCCAGAGGGACTAGCAATCAGCCCCAGCATTTT. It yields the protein CASSSRGTSNQPQHF.

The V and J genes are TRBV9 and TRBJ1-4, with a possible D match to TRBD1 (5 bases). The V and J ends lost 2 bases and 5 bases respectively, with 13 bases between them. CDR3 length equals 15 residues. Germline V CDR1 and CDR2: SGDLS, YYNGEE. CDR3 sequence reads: CASSVRDGLNEKLFF. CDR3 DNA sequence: TGTGCCAGCAGCGTGAGGGACGGGCTAAATGAAAAACTGTTTTTT.

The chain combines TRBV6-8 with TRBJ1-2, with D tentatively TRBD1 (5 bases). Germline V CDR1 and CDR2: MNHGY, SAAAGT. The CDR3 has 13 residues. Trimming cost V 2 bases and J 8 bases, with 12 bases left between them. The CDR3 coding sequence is TGTGCCAGCAGTTACGGTGCAGGGAAAGGCTACACCTTC. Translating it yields CASSYGAGKGYTF.

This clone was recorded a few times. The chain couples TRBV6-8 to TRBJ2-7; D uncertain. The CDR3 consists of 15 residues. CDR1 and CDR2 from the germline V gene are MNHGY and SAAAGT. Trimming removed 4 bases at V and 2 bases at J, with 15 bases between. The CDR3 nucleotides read TGTGCCAGCAGTTTCCCACCCGACTCAACCTACGAGCAGTACTTC. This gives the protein CASSFPPDSTYEQYF.

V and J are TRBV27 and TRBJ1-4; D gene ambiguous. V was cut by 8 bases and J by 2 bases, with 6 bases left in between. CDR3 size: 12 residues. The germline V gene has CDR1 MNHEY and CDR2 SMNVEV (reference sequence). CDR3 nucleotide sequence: TGTGCCAGCCGCTCGACTAATGAAAAACTGTTTTTT. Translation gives CASRSTNEKLFF.

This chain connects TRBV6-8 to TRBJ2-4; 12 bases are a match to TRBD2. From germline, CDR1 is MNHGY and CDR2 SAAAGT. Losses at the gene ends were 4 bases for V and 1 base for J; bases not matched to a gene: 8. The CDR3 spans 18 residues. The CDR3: CASSLRTSGDLAKNIQYF. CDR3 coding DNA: TGTGCCAGCAGTTTGCGGACTAGCGGGGATCTCGCCAAAAACATTCAGTACTTC.

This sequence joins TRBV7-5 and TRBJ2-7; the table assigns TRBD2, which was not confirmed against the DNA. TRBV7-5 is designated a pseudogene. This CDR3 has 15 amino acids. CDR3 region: CASSQQRGGTYEQYF. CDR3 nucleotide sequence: TGTGCCAGCAGCCAACAGCGGGGGGGCACCTACGAGCAGTACTTC.